Presented here are 9 T cell receptor beta chains from one specimen sequenced in a study of T cells after yellow fever vaccination. TCRdb reprocessed the 5' RACE reads with MiXCR, giving one entry per CDR3 protein. The sample consists of 100,000 to 150,000 distinct CDR3 sequences, more than 7.5% of them appearing once. The sample in question was CD8+ T cells sorted from PBMCs, obtained on the day of the yellow fever booster vaccination. These receptors came from a young man who received the YFV17D yellow fever vaccine.

This clonotype was counted a few times. The genes are TRBV4-2 and TRBJ1-4, with D possibly being TRBD1 (5 bases). Germline V CDR1 and CDR2: LGHNA, YNFKEQ. CDR3 length: 14 amino acids. V was shortened by 4 bases and J by 8 bases, with 14 bases between the two germline ends. The CDR3 DNA sequence: TGTGCCAGCAGCCCGCCACGGGGGTTGGAAAAACTGTTTTTT. This encodes CASSPPRGLEKLFF.

This clonotype has just a few counts. The chain employs TRBV4-2 and TRBJ2-3, with D hard to call. This CDR3 spans 15 amino acids. V dropped 4 bases and J dropped 4 bases, with 15 bases sitting between them. The germline V gene encodes CDR1 LGHNA and CDR2 YNFKEQ. This CDR3 is CASSPLSNSPDTQYF. DNA of the CDR3: TGTGCCAGCAGCCCACTATCAAACAGCCCAGATACGCAGTATTTT.

This clonotype was observed a few times. V and J are TRBV11-2 and TRBJ1-2; TRBD1 agrees at 7 bases. Germline assignment: CDR1 SGHAT and CDR2 FQNNGV. After removal of 5 bases from V and 4 bases from J, the junction contained 10 bases not matched to a gene. This CDR3 comprises 15 residues. The CDR3 DNA reads as TGTGCCAGCAGCAGCCCAGGGGGAAAGGCCTATGGCTACACCTTC. Translating gives CASSSPGGKAYGYTF.

This chain uses TRBV4-1 with TRBJ2-3; D not certain. The germline V gene encodes CDR1 MGHRA and CDR2 YSYEKL. Trimming took 0 bases from V and 2 from J, leaving 6 bases between them. This CDR3 has 14 amino acids. The chain's CDR3 is CASSQEGDTDTQYF. In DNA form, the CDR3 reads TGCGCCAGCAGCCAAGAAGGCGACACAGATACGCAGTATTTT.

This clonotype appeared a few times. The gene calls are TRBV7-6 and TRBJ2-3; TRBD1 matches 9 bases. Germline CDR1 SGHVS, CDR2 FNYEAQ. Germline trimming cut 3 bases from V and 0 bases from J; bases unmatched to any gene: 10. The CDR3 covers 18 residues. The CDR3 coding sequence is TGTGCCAGCAGCTTGGGGGGGACAGGGCACCCCAGCACAGATACGCAGTATTTT. It codes for CASSLGGTGHPSTDTQYF. Based on the CDR3 plus reference TRBV7-6 and TRBJ2-3, the full variable domain is GAGVSQSPRYKVTKRGQDVALRCDPISGHVSLYWYRQALGQGPEFLTYFNYEAQQDKSGLPNDRFSAERPEGSISTLTIQRTEQRDSAMYRCASSLGGTGHPSTDTQYFGPGTRLTVL.

This clonotype has only a few counts. J is TRBJ1-6 and V is TRBV3-1; no clear D gene. Germline V gene lookup returns CDR1 LGHDT and CDR2 YNNKEL (reference sequence). The CDR3 is 16 residues long. Trimming took off 1 base at V and 0 bases at J, with 7 bases between the two ends. CDR3 amino acids: CASSQAGNSYNSPLHF. CDR3 DNA: TGTGCCAGCAGCCAAGCCGGGAACTCCTATAATTCACCCCTCCACTTT.

This clonotype was counted only a few times. This chain connects TRBV7-6 to TRBJ1-1, with D hard to call. There are 14 residues in the CDR3. Trimming took 4 bases from V and 3 from J, leaving 12 bases between them. Germline V lookup: CDR1 SGHVS, CDR2 FNYEAQ. The CDR3 sequence is CASSSLDGDTEAFF. The CDR3 DNA is TGTGCCAGCAGCTCTTTGGACGGAGACACTGAAGCTTTCTTT. The full variable domain, with the rest looked up from reference TRBV7-6 and TRBJ1-1, is GAGVSQSPRYKVTKRGQDVALRCDPISGHVSLYWYRQALGQGPEFLTYFNYEAQQDKSGLPNDRFSAERPEGSISTLTIQRTEQRDSAMYRCASSSLDGDTEAFFGQGTRLTVV.

This clonotype was seen more than once but under ten times. V is TRBV27 and J is TRBJ1-6; D unclear. The CDR3 consists of 16 residues. Per germline, CDR1 MNHEY and CDR2 SMNVEV (reference sequence). V was clipped by 2 bases and J by 7 bases, with 15 bases between them. The CDR3 sequence: CASSLKGSRLNSPLHF. Here the CDR3 DNA reads TGTGCCAGCAGTTTAAAGGGAAGCAGACTAAATTCACCCCTCCACTTT.

CDR3 bases: TGTGCCACCAGCAGAGATCGGTCAGGGCACACCGGGGAGCTGTTTTTT. Protein product: CATSRDRSGHTGELFF. The chain has TRBV15 and TRBJ2-2; a possible D gene is TRBD1 (5 bases). Per the germline V gene, CDR1 is LNHNV and CDR2 is YYDKDF (reference sequence). This CDR3 comprises 16 residues. V dropped 0 bases and J dropped 3 bases, with 11 bases sitting between them.